This TCR beta chain is from a study of post-analysis software for immune sequencing data. For the study at large: Relapsing-remitting, secondary progressive and progressive-relapsing forms made up the multiple sclerosis disease courses. Points from the study as a whole: Samples from one preparation batch, clustered by F measure, grouped strongly together.

TCR beta cDNA libraries had unique molecular identifiers. Out of 1 to 10 million T cells, roughly 0.5 million cDNA molecules were generated. Via MiXCR, TCRdb re-called the PCR reads, giving one row per CDR3 protein. Of hundreds of thousands of distinct CDR3 sequences listed, about 53% are singletons. Note on this clonotype: Its antigen remains unidentified.

This TCR came from a girl between 10 and 17 years old with multiple sclerosis. The specimen sequenced was blood.

The CDR3 sequence is CASSLAPSASGGNEQFF. In DNA, the CDR3 is TGTGCCAGCAGCTTAGCTCCATCGGCTAGCGGGGGCAATGAGCAGTTCTTC. The gene calls are TRBV7-9 and TRBJ2-1, with TRBD2 matching 10 bases. Germline V gives CDR1 SEHNR, CDR2 FQNEAQ (reference sequence). Trimming removed 0 bases from V and 6 bases from J; junction bases left unmatched: 8. CDR3 length: 17 residues.